The sequence of this TCR beta chain was determined in a study of T cells in Graves' hyperthyroidism and ophthalmopathy. Findings and limits, study-wide: Most thyroid clonotypes expanded above 0.001 were also detected in blood.

Amplification of TCR beta CDR3 regions was performed using RNA transcripts as template. In the first-round RT-PCR of the TCR CDR3, the HTBI primer set was used. TCRdb reanalysed the multiplex PCR reads using MiXCR and keeps one entry per CDR3 protein. The profile covers nearly 600,000 distinct CDR3 sequences, with 14% appearing a single time and roughly 7.1% taken by the ten largest. Concerning this clonotype itself: As yet, its antigen is unknown.

Germline V gives CDR1 KGHDR, CDR2 SFDVKD. V lost 2 bases to trimming and J lost 6 bases, with 12 bases between them. CDR3 size: 15 residues. Thyroid ultrasound, orbital computed tomography, clinical symptoms, and serum thyroxine and TRAb underpinned diagnoses. Sequences were obtained from blood. The sequence came from a woman aged 18-29 years with Graves' ophthalmopathy. The gene calls are TRBV24-1 and TRBJ2-2, with D maybe TRBD1 (5 bases). CDR3 nucleotide sequence: TGTGCCACCAGTGATTCTCGGACACCCCCCGGGGAGCTGTTTTTT. Protein sequence: CATSDSRTPPGELFF.